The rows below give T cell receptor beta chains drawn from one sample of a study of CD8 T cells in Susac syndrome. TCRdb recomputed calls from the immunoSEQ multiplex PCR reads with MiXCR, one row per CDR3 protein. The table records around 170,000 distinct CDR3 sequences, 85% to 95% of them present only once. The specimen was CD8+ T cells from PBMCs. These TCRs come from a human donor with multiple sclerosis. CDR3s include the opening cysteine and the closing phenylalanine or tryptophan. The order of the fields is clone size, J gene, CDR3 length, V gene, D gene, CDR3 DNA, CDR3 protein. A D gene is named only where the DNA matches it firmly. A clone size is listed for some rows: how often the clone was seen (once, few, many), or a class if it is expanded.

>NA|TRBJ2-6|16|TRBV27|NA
TGTGCCAGCAGTTCGCCCAGGGGAACTGGGGCCAACGTCCTGACTTTC
CASSSPRGTGANVLTF
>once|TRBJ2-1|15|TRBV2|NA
TGTGCCAGCAGACAGGGAACAGTAGCCTACAATGAGCAGTTCTTC
CASRQGTVAYNEQFF
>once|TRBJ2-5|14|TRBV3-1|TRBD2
TGTGCCAGCAGCAAAGGGACTAGGGTGGAGACCCAGTACTTC
CASSKGTRVETQYF
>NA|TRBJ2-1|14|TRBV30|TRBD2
TGTGCCTGGAGTGGCATAGCGGGAGACAATGAGCAGTTCTTC
CAWSGIAGDNEQFF
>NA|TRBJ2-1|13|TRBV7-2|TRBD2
TGTGCCGGGCGGGAGGGGTCGTACAATGAGCAGTTCTTC
CAGREGSYNEQFF
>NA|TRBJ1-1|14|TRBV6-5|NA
TGTGCCAGCAGAACGGCAGGGTCGAACACTGAAGCTTTCTTT
CASRTAGSNTEAFF
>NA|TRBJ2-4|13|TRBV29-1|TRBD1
TGCAGCGTTGAAGTTGGGACAGAAAACATTCAGTACTTC
CSVEVGTENIQYF
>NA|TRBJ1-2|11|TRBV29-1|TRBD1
TGCAGCGTTATAGACAGGGGAGGCTACACCTTC
CSVIDRGGYTF
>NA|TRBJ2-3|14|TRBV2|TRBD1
TGTGCCTTTTACAGGGGGGACCTGGCCGATACGCAGTATTTT
CAFYRGDLADTQYF
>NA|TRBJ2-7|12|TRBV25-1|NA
TGTGCCACCATGACGCGGCTCGGCGAGCAGTACTTC
CATMTRLGEQYF
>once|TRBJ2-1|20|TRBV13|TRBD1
TGTGCCAGCAGCTTAGAGGGGGTTGGGGACAGGGCTCGCTCCTACAATGAGCAGTTCTTC
CASSLEGVGDRARSYNEQFF
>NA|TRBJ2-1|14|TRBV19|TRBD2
TGTGCCAGTAGTCCAACGGGGGGGTGGTATGAGCAGTTCTTC
CASSPTGGWYEQFF
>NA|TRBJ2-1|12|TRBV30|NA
TGTGCCTGGAGCCTCCAAATCAATGAGCAGTTCTTC
CAWSLQINEQFF
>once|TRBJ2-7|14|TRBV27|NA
TGTGCCAGCAGTAGGGGGATGCGGGCCTACGAGCAGTACTTC
CASSRGMRAYEQYF
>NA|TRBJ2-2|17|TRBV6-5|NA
TGTGCCAGCAGTTCCCTTTCCATGAAGGGGACGGGCGGGGAGCTGTTTTTT
CASSSLSMKGTGGELFF
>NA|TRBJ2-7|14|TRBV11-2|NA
TGTGCCAGCACAAACCAACGGGGTTCCTACGAGCAGTACTTC
CASTNQRGSYEQYF
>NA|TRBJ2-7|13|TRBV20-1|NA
TGCAGTGCTAGCGTGACAGGAACCTACGAGCAGTACTTC
CSASVTGTYEQYF
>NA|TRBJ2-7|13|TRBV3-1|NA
TGTGCCAGCAGCCACGGGAAAACCTACGAGCAGTACTTC
CASSHGKTYEQYF
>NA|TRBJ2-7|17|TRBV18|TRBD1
TGTGCCAGCTCACCACTACCGGGGGAGGACAGGGGCCACGAGCAGTACTTC
CASSPLPGEDRGHEQYF
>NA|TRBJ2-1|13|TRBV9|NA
TGTGCCAGCAGTGAGACAGACTACAATGAGCAGTTCTTC
CASSETDYNEQFF
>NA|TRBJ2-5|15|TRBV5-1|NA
TGCGCCAGCAGCTTGGTCTCCAGGGACGGCGAGACCCAGTACTTC
CASSLVSRDGETQYF
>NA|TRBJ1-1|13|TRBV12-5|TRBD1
TGTGCTACCCGGGACAGTGGAAACACTGAAGCTTTCTTT
CATRDSGNTEAFF
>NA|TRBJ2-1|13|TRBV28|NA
TGTGCCAGCAAGCCGGGTACCTACAATGAGCAGTTCTTC
CASKPGTYNEQFF
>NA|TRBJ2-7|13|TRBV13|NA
TGTGCCAGCCGGGACTCCCCGTCCCGCGAGCAGTACTTC
CASRDSPSREQYF
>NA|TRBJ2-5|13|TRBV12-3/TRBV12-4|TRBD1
TGTGCCAGCAGGACAGGGTTCCAAGAGACCCAGTACTTC
CASRTGFQETQYF
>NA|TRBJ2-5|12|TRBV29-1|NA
TGCAGCGTTGCAGGGTTTCAAGAGACCCAGTACTTC
CSVAGFQETQYF
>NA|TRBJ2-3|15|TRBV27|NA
TGTGCCAGCAGTCTAGGGACAGTAGGAGGGGATACGCAGTATTTT
CASSLGTVGGDTQYF
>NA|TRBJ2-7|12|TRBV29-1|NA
TGCAGCGTTGGCAGGGGCCGGTACGAGCAGTACTTC
CSVGRGRYEQYF
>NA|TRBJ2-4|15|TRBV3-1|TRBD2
TGTGCCAGCAGCGGGAGGGGCTGGGGTGGAAACATTCAGTACTTC
CASSGRGWGGNIQYF
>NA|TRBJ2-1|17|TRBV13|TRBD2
TGTGCCAGCACCCAGCAAGAAGGTAGCGGGGCCTACAATGAGCAGTTCTTC
CASTQQEGSGAYNEQFF
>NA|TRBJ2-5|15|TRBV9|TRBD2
TGTGCCAGCAGCGTAGAGGTAGCGGGAGGGGAGACCCAGTACTTC
CASSVEVAGGETQYF
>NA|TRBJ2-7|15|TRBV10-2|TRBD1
TGCGCCAGCTTCGGCGCGGGACAGGGTATGTACGAGCAGTACTTC
CASFGAGQGMYEQYF
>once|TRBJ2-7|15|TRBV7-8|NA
TGTGCCAGCAGCTTTCCCGGGCCGACGAACGGCGAGCAGTACTTC
CASSFPGPTNGEQYF
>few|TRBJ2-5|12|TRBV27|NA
TGTGCCAGCAGTCCAACCCGAGAGACCCAGTACTTC
CASSPTRETQYF
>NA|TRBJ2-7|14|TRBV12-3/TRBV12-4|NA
TGTGCCAGCAGGGAGGGGCAGGGGGAATACGAGCAGTACTTC
CASREGQGEYEQYF
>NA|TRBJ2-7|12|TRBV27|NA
TGTGCCAGCAGTTCGGGCGCCTACGAGCAGTACTTC
CASSSGAYEQYF
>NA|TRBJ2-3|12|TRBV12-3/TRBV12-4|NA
TGTGCCAGCAAGGGGGGCCTGGATACGCAGTATTTT
CASKGGLDTQYF
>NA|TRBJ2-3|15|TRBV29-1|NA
TGCAGCGTCGAGGGACTTTCACCCCGGTTGGATACGCAGTATTTT
CSVEGLSPRLDTQYF
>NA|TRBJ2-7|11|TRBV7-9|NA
TGTGCCAGCAGCCCCCCTGGCGAGCAGTACTTC
CASSPPGEQYF
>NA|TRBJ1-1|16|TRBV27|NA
TGTGCCAGCAGTTTATCGATCCTAGGTGGGAGAACTGAAGCTTTCTTT
CASSLSILGGRTEAFF
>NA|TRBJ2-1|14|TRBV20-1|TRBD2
TGCAGTGCCCTAGGAGCGGGACTCTACAATGAGCAGTTCTTC
CSALGAGLYNEQFF
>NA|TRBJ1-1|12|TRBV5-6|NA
TGTGCCAGCAGTGAAGGGGGAACTGAAGCTTTCTTT
CASSEGGTEAFF
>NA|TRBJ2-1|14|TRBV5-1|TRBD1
TGCGCCAGCAGCTCCCGGACAGGGCTGAATGAGCAGTTCTTC
CASSSRTGLNEQFF
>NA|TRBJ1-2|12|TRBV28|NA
TGTGCCAGCAAGCCAGCCAACTATGGCTACACCTTC
CASKPANYGYTF
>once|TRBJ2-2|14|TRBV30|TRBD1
TGTGCCTGGTCCGGACAGGGGCCCACCGGGGAGCTGTTTTTT
CAWSGQGPTGELFF
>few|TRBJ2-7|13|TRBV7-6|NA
TGTGCCAGCAGCCTTACAGCTTCCTACGAGCAGTACTTC
CASSLTASYEQYF